What follows are 8 T cell receptor beta chains derived from one specimen sequenced in a study of blood T cell repertoires in COVID-19. Repertoires were generated with immunoSEQ multiplex PCR, while TCRdb's copy carries only in-frame clones and drops some. The repertoire holds roughly 200,000 clones, with about four fifths as singletons. Source material: peripheral blood. Receptors were obtained from a woman in her 70s with active or convalescent COVID-19.

The chain recombines TRBV29-1 with TRBJ2-2; 8 nucleotides match TRBD2. The CDR3 has 15 amino acids. With V trimmed by 8 bases and J by 2 bases, 10 bases remained unmatched. Germline CDR1 SQVTM, CDR2 ANQGSEA. In DNA, the CDR3 is TGCAGCAGGACTAGCCCCTCGCCTAACACCGGGGAGCTGTTTTTT. It yields the protein CSRTSPSPNTGELFF.

The CDR3 reads CASGAGKLYGYTF. CDR3 bases: TGTGCCAGCGGGGCAGGGAAGTTGTATGGCTACACCTTC. The rearrangement joins TRBV6-5 to TRBJ1-2; a weak D match, TRBD1 (5 bases). The ends were cut back, 8 bases at V and 5 bases at J, with 15 bases in the middle. This CDR3 is 13 amino acids long. CDR1 MNHEY and CDR2 SVGAGI come from the germline V gene.

J is TRBJ2-7 and V is TRBV9; 8 nucleotides line up with TRBD1. The CDR3 spans 13 residues. J lost 5 bases, V lost 3 bases, and 4 bases had no gene match. CDR1 and CDR2 (germline): SGDLS, YYNGEE. CDR3 loop: CASSAGGNDEQYF. DNA for the CDR3: TGTGCCAGCAGCGCAGGGGGCAACGACGAGCAGTACTTC.

The chain couples TRBV9 to TRBJ2-7; 10 nucleotides line up with TRBD2. The V gene's germline CDR1 is SGDLS and CDR2 YYNGEE. J lost 2 bases, V lost 3 bases, and 5 bases had no gene match. This CDR3 comprises 15 residues. CDR3 in amino acids: CASSAGLASAYEQYF. DNA for the CDR3: TGTGCCAGCAGCGCGGGACTAGCGTCGGCCTACGAGCAGTACTTC. The whole variable domain, remainder taken from reference TRBV9 and TRBJ2-7, is DSGVTQTPKHLITATGQRVTLRCSPRSGDLSVYWYQQSLDQGLQFLIQYYNGEERAKGNILERFSAQQFPDLHSELNLSSLELGDSALYFCASSAGLASAYEQYFGPGTRLTVT.

The chain links TRBV30 to TRBJ1-3; D uncertain. The CDR3 spans 13 residues. V lost 5 bases to trimming and J lost 6 bases, with 14 bases between them. Germline CDR1 reads GTSNPN; CDR2 reads SVGIG (reference sequence). The CDR3 sequence: CAWAPPEENTIYF. CDR3 nucleotide sequence: TGTGCCTGGGCGCCCCCCGAGGAAAACACCATATATTTT. The whole variable domain, filled in from reference TRBV30 and TRBJ1-3, reads SQTIHQWPATLVQPVGSPLSLECTVEGTSNPNLYWYRQAAGRGLQLLFYSVGIGQISSEVPQNLSASRPQDRQFILSSKKLLLSDSGFYLCAWAPPEENTIYFGEGSWLTVV.

The V and J genes are TRBV27 and TRBJ2-5; 9 bases are a match to TRBD2. The J segment lost 5 bases and the V segment lost 5 bases, leaving 9 bases of the junction unmatched. The germline CDR1 and CDR2 sequences are MNHEY and SMNVEV (reference sequence). This CDR3 spans 15 amino acids. The CDR3 spells CASSTQGLAHETQYF. DNA for the CDR3: TGTGCCAGCAGTACACAGGGACTAGCTCATGAGACCCAGTACTTC.

This sequence joins TRBV28 and TRBJ2-1, with 11 bases identical to TRBD2. The germline CDR1 and CDR2 sequences are MDHEN and SYDVKM. This CDR3 contains 16 residues. V lost 4 bases to trimming and J lost 4 bases; unmatched junction nucleotides: 6. The CDR3 nucleotides read TGTGCCAGCAGTTCCCCCTTAGCGGGAGGGTACAATGAGCAGTTCTTC. Amino acid sequence: CASSSPLAGGYNEQFF. The entire variable domain, with the rest obtained from reference TRBV28 and TRBJ2-1, is as follows: DVKVTQSSRYLVKRTGEKVFLECVQDMDHENMFWYRQDPGLGLRLIYFSYDVKMKEKGDIPEGYSVSREKKERFSLILESASTNQTSMYLCASSSPLAGGYNEQFFGPGTRLTVL.

The chain employs TRBV15 and TRBJ2-3; D might be TRBD1 (6 bases). The CDR3 covers 17 residues. Trimming removed 3 bases at V and 0 bases at J, with 16 bases between. CDR1 and CDR2 (germline): LNHNV, YYDKDF (reference sequence). As DNA, the CDR3 is TGTGCCACCAGCAGCACAGACAGGATCTCGAGCACAGATACGCAGTATTTT. It is translated as CATSSTDRISSTDTQYF.